A selection of T cell receptor beta chains follows, all from one sample in a study of a mutant IDH1 vaccine in newly diagnosed glioma. The data were produced by immunoSEQ multiplex PCR, yet TCRdb's version contains in-frame clones alone and is incomplete. The sample yields roughly 54,000 clones, 80% to 90% seen once. These receptors are not linked to any known antigen. Sequenced here: PBMCs, sampled from a glioma patient whose treatment included an IDH1 peptide vaccine. Receptors originate from a woman aged 18-29 years with glioma. The CDR3 runs from the conserved cysteine through the conserved F or W. D genes are given only for firm matches. Size is omitted from some rows. Given values are once, few, many or a class for expanded clones.

J,D,V,size,CDR3,DNA
TRBJ2-2,-,TRBV5-1,once,CASSLARLTHGELFF,TGCGCCAGCAGCTTGGCCCGGCTCACTCACGGGGAGCTGTTTTTT
TRBJ1-6,-,TRBV30,-,CAWSPQRNSPLHF,TGTGCCTGGAGCCCCCAGAGAAATTCACCCCTCCACTTT
TRBJ1-6,-,TRBV6-5,-,CASRNRVGHSPLHF,TGTGCCAGCAGAAACAGGGTTGGGCATTCACCCCTCCACTTT
TRBJ2-7,TRBD2,TRBV27,-,CASRQGGSYEQYF,TGTGCCAGCCGGCAGGGAGGGAGCTACGAGCAGTACTTC
TRBJ1-5,TRBD1,TRBV7-6,-,CASSQDRGFNQPQHF,TGTGCCAGCAGCCAGGACAGGGGTTTCAATCAGCCCCAGCATTTT
TRBJ2-5,TRBD2,TRBV4-3,once,CASSQGTSGGETQYF,TGCGCCAGCAGCCAAGGGACTAGCGGGGGGGAGACCCAGTACTTC
TRBJ1-2,-,TRBV12-5,once,CASGFPGTYGYTF,TGTGCTAGTGGTTTCCCGGGGACCTATGGCTACACCTTC
TRBJ1-1,TRBD1,TRBV6-6,-,CASSYVGQGASEAFF,TGTGCCAGCAGTTACGTGGGACAGGGGGCCTCTGAAGCTTTCTTT
TRBJ2-1,-,TRBV9,-,CASSVVGSGYNEQFF,TGTGCCAGCAGCGTAGTCGGTAGCGGCTACAATGAGCAGTTCTTC
TRBJ1-2,TRBD1,TRBV25-1,-,CASSEVGWTGGRVAGYTF,TGTGCCAGCAGTGAAGTTGGGTGGACAGGGGGCAGAGTGGCCGGCTACACCTTC
TRBJ1-2,-,TRBV6-5,-,CASSYSNVRRYGYTF,TGTGCCAGCAGTTACTCGAATGTTCGACGTTATGGCTACACCTTC
TRBJ2-3,TRBD1,TRBV29-1,-,CSVEVRGLVRNTDTQYF,TGCAGCGTTGAGGTCAGGGGGCTGGTTAGGAACACAGATACGCAGTATTTT
TRBJ1-1,-,TRBV5-4,-,CASLPAGGARRNTEAFF,TGTGCCAGCCTCCCCGCGGGGGGCGCGAGGAGGAACACTGAAGCTTTCTTT
TRBJ1-2,TRBD1,TRBV4-2,-,CASSQDGLGQHYGYTF,TGTGCCAGCAGCCAAGACGGTCTGGGACAGCACTATGGCTACACCTTC
TRBJ1-5,-,TRBV27,-,CASSSQDGWSNQPQHF,TGTGCCAGCAGTTCTCAGGACGGGTGGAGCAATCAGCCCCAGCATTTT
TRBJ2-7,-,TRBV30,-,CAWEAGLGEQYF,TGTGCCTGGGAGGCGGGGCTCGGAGAGCAGTACTTC
TRBJ1-1,-,TRBV29-1,few,CSVNAGFPEAFF,TGCAGCGTGAATGCGGGGTTTCCTGAAGCTTTCTTT
TRBJ2-1,TRBD2,TRBV5-4,-,CASSLASLAGQFDEQFF,TGTGCCAGCAGCTTGGCTAGCCTAGCGGGTCAATTCGATGAGCAGTTCTTC
TRBJ2-2,TRBD1,TRBV30,-,CAWSPLDRGHTSGELFF,TGTGCCTGGAGTCCATTGGACAGGGGGCATACCTCCGGGGAGCTGTTTTTT
TRBJ2-7,TRBD2,TRBV11-2,once,CASSPRGAKRSHEQYF,TGTGCCAGCAGCCCGCGGGGGGCCAAAAGGAGCCATGAGCAGTACTTC
TRBJ1-5,-,TRBV6-1,-,CASSEAVALTHQPQHF,TGTGCCAGCAGTGAAGCAGTAGCTTTGACGCATCAGCCCCAGCATTTT
TRBJ1-2,-,TRBV28,-,CASSLAGVRGYTF,TGTGCCAGCAGTTTAGCGGGGGTTAGGGGCTACACCTTC
TRBJ2-2,TRBD2,TRBV5-1,-,CASSPGLAGTGELFF,TGCGCCAGCAGCCCTGGACTAGCGGGCACCGGGGAGCTGTTTTTT
TRBJ1-1,-,TRBV4-3,-,CASSQGTWNTEAFF,TGCGCCAGCAGCCAGGGTACGTGGAACACTGAAGCTTTCTTT